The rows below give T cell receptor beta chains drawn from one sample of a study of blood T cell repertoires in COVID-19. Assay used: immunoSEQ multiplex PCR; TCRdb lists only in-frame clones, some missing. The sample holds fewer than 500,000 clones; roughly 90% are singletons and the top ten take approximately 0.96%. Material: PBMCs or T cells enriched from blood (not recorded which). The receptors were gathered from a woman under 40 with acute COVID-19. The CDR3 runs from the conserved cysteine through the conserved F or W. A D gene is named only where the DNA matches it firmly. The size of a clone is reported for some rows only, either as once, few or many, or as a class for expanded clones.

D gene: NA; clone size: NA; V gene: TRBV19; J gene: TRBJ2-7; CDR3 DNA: TGTGCCAGTAGGCCCCAGGGAGGCGAGCAGTACTTC; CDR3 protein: CASRPQGGEQYF
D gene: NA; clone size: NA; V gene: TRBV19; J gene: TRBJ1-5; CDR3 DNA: TGTGCCAGTGGGGAGAGGGTCAATCAGCCCCAGCATTTT; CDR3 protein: CASGERVNQPQHF
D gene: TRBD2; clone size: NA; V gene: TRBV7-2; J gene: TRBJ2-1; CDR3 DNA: TGTGCCAGCAGCTTAGTAGCTAGCGGGGTCTACAATGAGCAGTTCTTC; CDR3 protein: CASSLVASGVYNEQFF
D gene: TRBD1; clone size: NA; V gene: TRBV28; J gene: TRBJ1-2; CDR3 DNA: TGTGCCAGCAGACCCACCGGGACAGAAAACTATGGCTACACCTTC; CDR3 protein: CASRPTGTENYGYTF
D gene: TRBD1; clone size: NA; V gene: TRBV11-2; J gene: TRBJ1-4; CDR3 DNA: TGTGCCAGCAGCCGGACAGGAGCTAATGAAAAACTGTTTTTT; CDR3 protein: CASSRTGANEKLFF
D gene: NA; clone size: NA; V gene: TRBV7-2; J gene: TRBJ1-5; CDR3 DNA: TGTGCCAGCAGCTTTCAGACAGACAATCAGCCCCAGCATTTT; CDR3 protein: CASSFQTDNQPQHF
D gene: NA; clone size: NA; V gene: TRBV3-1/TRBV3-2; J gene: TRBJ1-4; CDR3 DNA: TGTGCCAGCCTAGGGGAGGGGACTAATGAAAAACTGTTTTTT; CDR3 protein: CASLGEGTNEKLFF
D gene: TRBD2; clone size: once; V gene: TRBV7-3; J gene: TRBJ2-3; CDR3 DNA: TGTGCCAGCAGCTCCCGGCGGGGGGGCACAGATACGCAGTATTTT; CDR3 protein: CASSSRRGGTDTQYF
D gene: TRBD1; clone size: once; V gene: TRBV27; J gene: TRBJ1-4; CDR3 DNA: TGTGCCAGCAGTCAGCCGGGACAGGGAAATGAAAAACTGTTTTTT; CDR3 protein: CASSQPGQGNEKLFF
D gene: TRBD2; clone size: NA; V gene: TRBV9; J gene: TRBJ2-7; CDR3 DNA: TGTGCCAGCAGCGTAGATGGCGGGGGGACCTACGAGCAGTACTTC; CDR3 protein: CASSVDGGGTYEQYF
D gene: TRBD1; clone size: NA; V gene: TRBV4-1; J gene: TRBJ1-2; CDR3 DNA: TGCGCCAGCAGCCAAGAGCAGACAGGGGATGGCTACACCTTC; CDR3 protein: CASSQEQTGDGYTF
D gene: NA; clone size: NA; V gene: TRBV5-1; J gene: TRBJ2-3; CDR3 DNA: TGCGCCAGCAGCTTCCCGAGAGAGCCTATAACAGATACGCAGTATTTT; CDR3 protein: CASSFPREPITDTQYF
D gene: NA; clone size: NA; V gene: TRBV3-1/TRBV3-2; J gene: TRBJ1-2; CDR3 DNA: TGTGCCAGCAGCCCCACTCTCCCAACAGGGAATCGGGACTATGGCTACACCTTC; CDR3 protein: CASSPTLPTGNRDYGYTF
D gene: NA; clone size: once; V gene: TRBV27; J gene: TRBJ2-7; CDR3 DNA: TGTGCCAGCAGTTTAGCGAGGCCTTCCTACGAGCAGTACTTC; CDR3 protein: CASSLARPSYEQYF
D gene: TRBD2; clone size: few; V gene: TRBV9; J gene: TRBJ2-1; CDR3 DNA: TGTGCCAGCAGCGTCGAAGGACTAGGGAACAATGAGCAGTTCTTC; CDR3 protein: CASSVEGLGNNEQFF
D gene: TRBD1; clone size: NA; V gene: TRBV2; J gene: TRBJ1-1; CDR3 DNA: TGTGCCAGCAGTCTAGACAGGGGCCCTATCCCCCCGAAGGGCGCTTTCTTT; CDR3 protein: CASSLDRGPIPPKGAFF
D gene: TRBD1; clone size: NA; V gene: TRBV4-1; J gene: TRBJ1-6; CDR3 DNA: TGCGCCAGCAGCCAAGAACCCAGGGGGCTCAATTCACCCCTCCACTTT; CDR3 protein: CASSQEPRGLNSPLHF